A single sample is the source of the 7 T cell receptor beta chains below, sequenced in a study of human T cells and chemical hapten exposure. TCRdb re-called the RACE reads through MiXCR, storing one row per CDR3 protein. The data contain roughly 60,000 distinct CDR3 sequences, 6.7% of them singletons. Time point defined: pre-sensitization, week 0. Treatment indicated: therapeutic diphenylcyclopropenone sensitization with weekly scalp DPC. This specimen was whole blood, taken in connection with sensitization to the hapten diphenylcyclopropenone (DPC). The source of these receptors is a woman younger than 45 with alopecia areata. Some clones in this sample may be carry-over from other donors' samples.

This clonotype occurred a few times. This chain uses TRBV19 with TRBJ1-5; 7 bases are a match to TRBD1. The CDR3 contains 14 residues. Germline values: CDR1 LNHDA, CDR2 SQIVND (reference sequence). With 4 bases clipped from V and 3 bases from J, the junction kept 3 bases outside the gene matches. CDR3 amino acids: CASSKGQFNQPQHF. CDR3 in DNA: TGTGCCAGTAGTAAGGGACAGTTCAATCAGCCCCAGCATTTT.

This clonotype was observed many times. The chain uses TRBV4-1 and TRBJ2-6; D possibly corresponds to TRBD1 (5 bases). The germline V gene has CDR1 MGHRA and CDR2 YSYEKL. CDR3 length: 16 amino acids. V was trimmed by 1 base and J by 0 bases, leaving 7 bases between them. CDR3 nucleotides: TGCGCCAGCAGCCAAGTGCAGGGCTCTGGGGCCAACGTCCTGACTTTC. The encoded protein is CASSQVQGSGANVLTF.

This clonotype is labeled medium-sized. The V call is TRBV4-2, the J call TRBJ2-7; 9 bases are shared with TRBD1. Losses at the gene ends were 4 bases for V and 5 bases for J; bases not matched to a gene: 9. The CDR3 has 15 amino acids. CDR1 and CDR2 (germline): LGHNA, YNFKEQ. CDR3 sequence: CASSPIQGAGNEQYF. CDR3 coding DNA: TGTGCCAGCAGCCCCATACAGGGGGCGGGCAACGAGCAGTACTTC.

In its sample, this clonotype was seen a few times. The rearrangement joins TRBV6-1 to TRBJ1-2; D may be TRBD1 (5 bases). CDR3 size: 17 residues. V lost 1 base and J 0 bases, leaving 15 bases between the germline ends. Per the germline V gene, CDR1 is MNHNS and CDR2 is SASEGT. Written as DNA, the CDR3 is TGTGCCAGCAGTGAAGAGTGGGGAGACAGCGCTAACTATGGCTACACCTTC. Its protein is CASSEEWGDSANYGYTF.

Many counts were recorded for this clonotype. V usage is TRBV21-1 and J usage is TRBJ1-2; the tabulated D call, TRBD1, remains unverified against the DNA. TRBV21-1 is described as a pseudogene. The CDR3 has 12 amino acids. The CDR3 loop reads CASSKPDRGKNF. CDR3 in DNA: TGTGCCAGCAGCAAACCCGACAGGGGGAAGAACTTC.

This clonotype was counted many times. The rearrangement links TRBV6-2 or TRBV6-3 to TRBJ2-7; D call uncertain. Trimming cost V 3 bases and J 6 bases, with 9 bases left between them. Germline V gives CDR1 MNHEY, CDR2 SVGEGT. The CDR3 runs 12 residues. CDR3 coding DNA: TGTGCCAGCAGTTATTTCTCCGGCGAGCAGTACTTC. The encoded protein is CASSYFSGEQYF.

This clonotype was seen ten or more times. The V call is TRBV6-5, the J call TRBJ2-5; a weak D match, TRBD1 (6 bases). Germline V gene sequence: CDR1 MNHEY, CDR2 SVGAGI. This CDR3 comprises 15 residues. V lost 4 bases, J lost 5 bases, and 17 bases lay in between. CDR3 DNA sequence: TGTGCCAGCAGTTCAGCAGGGGCAGGGCACGAGACCCAGTACTTC. Translating gives CASSSAGAGHETQYF.